This TCR beta chain was sequenced in a study of blood T cell repertoires in COVID-19. This table comes from immunoSEQ multiplex PCR, and its TCRdb copy is limited to in-frame clones, with some not included. The table has roughly 190,000 clones, 70% to 90% seen once; the top ten hold around 23%. This CDR3 has 14 amino acids. V lost 7 bases to trimming and J lost 2 bases; unmatched junction nucleotides: 3. The germline V gene has CDR1 MNHEY and CDR2 SVGAGI. This sequence joins TRBV6-5 and TRBJ1-5; 9 bases line up with TRBD1. The sequence came from a middle-aged woman in a cohort exposed to, infected with or recovered from COVID-19 (not recorded which). The sample consisted of PBMCs or T cells enriched from blood (not recorded which). The chain's CDR3 is CASMDRGGNQPQHF. The CDR3 DNA reads TGTGCCAGCATGGACAGGGGAGGCAATCAGCCCCAGCATTTT.